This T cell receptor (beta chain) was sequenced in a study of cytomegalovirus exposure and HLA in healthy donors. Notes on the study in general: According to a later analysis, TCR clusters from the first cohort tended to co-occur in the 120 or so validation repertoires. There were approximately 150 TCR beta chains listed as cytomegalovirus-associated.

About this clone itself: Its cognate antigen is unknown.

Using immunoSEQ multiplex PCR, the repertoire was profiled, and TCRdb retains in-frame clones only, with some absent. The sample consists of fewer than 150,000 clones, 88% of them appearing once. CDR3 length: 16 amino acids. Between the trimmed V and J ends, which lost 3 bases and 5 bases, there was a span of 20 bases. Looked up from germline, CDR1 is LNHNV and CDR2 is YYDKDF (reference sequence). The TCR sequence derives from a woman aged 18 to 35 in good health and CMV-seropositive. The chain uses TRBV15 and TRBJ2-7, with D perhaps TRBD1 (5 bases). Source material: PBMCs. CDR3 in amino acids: CATSSQRGSFGDEQYF. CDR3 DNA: TGTGCCACCAGCAGCCAAAGGGGATCTTTCGGCGACGAGCAGTACTTC.